A selection of T cell receptor beta chains follows, all from one sample in a study of identical twins. TCRdb re-derived calls from the 5' RACE reads in MiXCR, one entry per CDR3 protein. Among 700,000 to 950,000 distinct CDR3 sequences listed, roughly 12% were seen once. These sequences were also reported in another study, on yellow fever vaccine responses in identical twins.

Material: PBMCs. The receptors stem from a woman under 30 in good health. The conserved cysteine and the conserved F or W are not part of the CDR3 here. The D gene is left open where the match is weak.

CDR3: ASSQRGTGNEKLF
V: TRBV12-3/TRBV12-4
D: -
J: TRBJ1-4

CDR3: ASSSRTSGDNEQF
V: TRBV7-9
D: TRBD2
J: TRBJ2-1

CDR3: SVRAHSNKNTEAF
V: TRBV29-1
D: -
J: TRBJ1-1

CDR3: ASSFSGGEKLF
V: TRBV5-6
D: TRBD1
J: TRBJ1-4

CDR3: ASSPPGAEQY
V: TRBV27
D: -
J: TRBJ2-7

CDR3: ASRRGQSYGYT
V: TRBV6-1
D: -
J: TRBJ1-2

CDR3: SASPGPTAPYNEQF
V: TRBV20-1
D: -
J: TRBJ2-1

CDR3: ASRLQRNTEAF
V: TRBV12-3/TRBV12-4
D: -
J: TRBJ1-1

CDR3: ASSFSGGGNQPQH
V: TRBV12-3/TRBV12-4
D: TRBD1
J: TRBJ1-5

CDR3: ASRLSGSDEQY
V: TRBV2
D: TRBD2
J: TRBJ2-7

CDR3: ASSERFYSGNTIY
V: TRBV28
D: -
J: TRBJ1-3

CDR3: ASTQGAVNSPLH
V: TRBV5-1
D: -
J: TRBJ1-6

CDR3: ASSQDFGPHYEQY
V: TRBV4-2
D: -
J: TRBJ2-7

CDR3: ASSGGVREGLGLGTDTQY
V: TRBV2
D: TRBD2
J: TRBJ2-3

CDR3: SARRDENTGELF
V: TRBV20-1
D: -
J: TRBJ2-2

CDR3: ASSPLWQTRTRSYNEQF
V: TRBV14
D: -
J: TRBJ2-1

CDR3: ASSSVPQSEAF
V: TRBV5-6
D: -
J: TRBJ1-1

CDR3: ASSYNIEQF
V: TRBV3-1
D: -
J: TRBJ2-1

CDR3: ASRTIGTVNTGELF
V: TRBV11-2
D: TRBD1
J: TRBJ2-2

CDR3: ASGTGRNYGYT
V: TRBV28
D: TRBD1
J: TRBJ1-2

CDR3: SARGGGFMVDTQY
V: TRBV20-1
D: TRBD2
J: TRBJ2-3

CDR3: SARDYRAGELF
V: TRBV20-1
D: -
J: TRBJ2-2

CDR3: ASSPPGLANEKLF
V: TRBV12-3/TRBV12-4
D: -
J: TRBJ1-4

CDR3: ASSPEAGMYDWAKNIQY
V: TRBV28
D: -
J: TRBJ2-4

CDR3: ASGLTGRGGEETQY
V: TRBV12-5
D: -
J: TRBJ2-5

CDR3: ASSLFAPTSGGADTQY
V: TRBV7-6
D: TRBD2
J: TRBJ2-3

CDR3: AISGRGKPQH
V: TRBV10-3
D: -
J: TRBJ1-5